A single sample is the source of the 32 T cell receptor beta chains below, sequenced in a study of blood T cell repertoires in COVID-19. Generated by immunoSEQ multiplex PCR, the TCRdb table keeps only in-frame clones and is missing some. Seen here are fewer than 110,000 clones, approximately 92% observed once, and the top ten hold approximately 5.4%. Sequencing input: peripheral blood. All receptors derive from a man in his fifties with active COVID-19.

As DNA, the CDR3 is TGTGCCAGCAGTTACGTTGTAACTAGCGGACTCACAGATACGCAGTATTTT. This translates into CASSYVVTSGLTDTQYF. The gene calls are TRBV6-2 or TRBV6-3 and TRBJ2-3; 8 bases are shared with TRBD2. The germline gives CDR1 MNHEY, CDR2 SVGEGT. Trimming at V came to 2 bases and at J to 2 bases, leaving 9 bases not matched to a gene. The CDR3 loop spans 17 amino acids.

The rearrangement uses TRBV7-9 and TRBJ2-3, with TRBD1 as a possible D gene (6 bases). Germline-derived CDR1 and CDR2 are SEHNR and FQNEAQ (reference sequence). V was pared by 4 bases and J by 6 bases, with 20 bases between. CDR3 length: 16 residues. CDR3 sequence reads: CASSYPRGTVSDTQYF. CDR3 sequence (DNA): TGTGCCAGCAGCTACCCCAGGGGAACAGTCTCCGATACGCAGTATTTT. The variable domain in full, with the rest retrieved from reference TRBV7-9 and TRBJ2-3, is DTGVSQNPRHKITKRGQNVTFRCDPISEHNRLYWYRQTLGQGPEFLTYFQNEAQLEKSRLLSDRFSAERPKGSFSTLEIQRTEQGDSAMYLCASSYPRGTVSDTQYFGPGTRLTVL.

V and J are TRBV7-2 and TRBJ2-7; the match to TRBD2 covers 7 bases. J was trimmed by 2 bases and V by 5 bases; bases with no gene match: 6. The CDR3 covers 14 residues. Germline V gene data show CDR1 as SGHTA and CDR2 as FQGNSA. The DNA of the CDR3 is TGTGCCAGCAGCACCAGCGGGACCGCCTACGAGCAGTACTTC. Protein sequence: CASSTSGTAYEQYF.

The V and J genes are TRBV28 and TRBJ2-1; a possible D gene is TRBD2 (5 bases). Trimming shortened V by 3 bases and J by 1 base, and 7 bases separated the two germline ends. The germline V gene encodes CDR1 MDHEN and CDR2 SYDVKM. The CDR3 runs 14 residues. CDR3 DNA: TGTGCCAGCAGTTTGGGCGGGTCCTACAATGAGCAGTTCTTC. This sequence encodes CASSLGGSYNEQFF.

This clone was seen only a few times. CDR3 region: CASSPSGYREETQYF. In DNA form, the CDR3 reads TGTGCCAGCAGCCCATCGGGGTATCGGGAGGAGACCCAGTACTTC. The chain has TRBV11-2 and TRBJ2-5; tentatively, D is TRBD2 (6 bases). Trimming left V 5 bases short and J 5 bases short, with 18 bases between. The CDR3 contains 15 residues. Germline V gives CDR1 SGHAT, CDR2 FQNNGV.

The genes are TRBV3-1 (or the pseudogene TRBV3-2) and TRBJ2-2, with 13 nucleotides matching TRBD2. Germline lookup yields CDR1 LGHDT and CDR2 YNNKEL (reference sequence). The CDR3 consists of 17 residues. The trim removed 0 bases at V and 8 bases at J, leaving 6 bases unmatched. The DNA for the CDR3 is TGTGCCAGCAGCCAAGAACTAGCGGGAGGGCCAAAAGGGGAGCTGTTTTTT. Its translation is CASSQELAGGPKGELFF.

J is TRBJ2-7 and V is TRBV2; 10 positions agree with TRBD2. CDR3 length: 13 amino acids. Germline values: CDR1 SNHLY, CDR2 FYNNEI. V was clipped by 4 bases and J by 3 bases; unmatched bases: 0. The CDR3 is CASSGTSGYEQYF. Here the CDR3 DNA reads TGTGCCAGCAGTGGGACTAGCGGCTACGAGCAGTACTTC.

The rearrangement uses TRBV7-8 and TRBJ2-1, with 8 bases fitting TRBD2. The CDR3 covers 16 residues. Germline V gene sequence: CDR1 SGHVS, CDR2 FQNEAQ. V lost 0 bases, J lost 10 bases, and 11 bases stayed unmatched. This CDR3 reads CASSLAGLVGSVEQFF. The CDR3 coding sequence is TGTGCCAGCAGCTTAGCGGGACTAGTGGGAAGTGTAGAGCAGTTCTTC.

The chain is built from TRBV28 and TRBJ1-1, with D tentatively TRBD1 (6 bases). Trimming stripped 5 bases from V and 5 bases from J, with 12 bases between. Germline CDR1 and CDR2: MDHEN and SYDVKM. This CDR3 has 13 residues. The CDR3 reads CASSATGLTEAFF. Here the CDR3 DNA reads TGTGCCAGCAGTGCAACAGGGTTAACTGAAGCTTTCTTT.

The CDR3 DNA is TGCGCCAGCAGCTTGGAAGGGCTAGCGCGACTCCCCGGGGAGCTGTTTTTT. Amino acids: CASSLEGLARLPGELFF. V and J are TRBV5-1 and TRBJ2-2; D possibly corresponds to TRBD2 (6 bases). Looked up from germline, CDR1 is SGHRS and CDR2 is YFSETQ. Trimming stripped 0 bases from V and 6 bases from J, with 18 bases between. This CDR3 contains 17 residues.

This clone appeared once. The chain combines TRBV11-3 with TRBJ2-7; 11 bases align to TRBD2. The CDR3 sequence is 15 residues long. Germline V gene sequence: CDR1 SGHNT, CDR2 YENEEA. Trimming took 5 bases from V and 5 from J; bases not matched to a gene: 8. The CDR3 coding sequence is TGTGCCAGCAGCCCTCCGACTAGCGGGAAAGACGAGCAGTACTTC. Amino acids: CASSPPTSGKDEQYF.

This rearrangement joins TRBV19 to TRBJ2-2; D perhaps matches TRBD1 (5 bases). Trimming removed 6 bases from V and 1 base from J, with 18 bases in between. The CDR3 extends over 17 amino acids. The V gene's germline CDR1 is LNHDA and CDR2 SQIVND (reference sequence). The CDR3 region is CASSPPWGNGNTGELFF. The CDR3 DNA reads TGTGCCAGTAGCCCCCCTTGGGGCAATGGGAACACCGGGGAGCTGTTTTTT.

The rearrangement uses TRBV19 and TRBJ1-2; D remains unclear. The CDR3 is made up of 11 amino acids. Trimming cost V 7 bases and J 6 bases, with 9 bases left between them. Germline CDR1 and CDR2: LNHDA and SQIVND (reference sequence). CDR3 in DNA: TGTGCCAGTATCGGCACAGATGGCTACACCTTC. This encodes CASIGTDGYTF.

This clone appeared once. V and J are TRBV12-3 or TRBV12-4 and TRBJ1-1; D is unclear. Deletions cut 3 bases from V and 0 bases from J, with 5 bases between. The CDR3 loop spans 13 amino acids. CDR3 in amino acids: CASSLHMNTEAFF. CDR3 DNA: TGTGCCAGCAGTTTGCACATGAACACTGAAGCTTTCTTT.

The CDR3 region is CASSEARLAGENEQFF. DNA of the CDR3: TGTGCCAGCAGTGAAGCGCGGCTAGCGGGAGAGAATGAGCAGTTCTTC. The V and J genes are TRBV6-1 and TRBJ2-1, with 10 bases lining up with TRBD2. J lost 7 bases, V lost 0 bases, and 6 bases had no gene match. CDR1 and CDR2 (germline): MNHNS, SASEGT. The CDR3 is 16 amino acids.

The gene calls are TRBV5-8 and TRBJ1-5; D remains ambiguous. There are 18 residues in the CDR3. Deletions cut 0 bases from V and 0 bases from J, with 16 bases between. The germline V gene has CDR1 SGHTS and CDR2 YDEGEE. CDR3 sequence reads: CASSLARFTSGSNQPQHF. CDR3 nucleotides: TGTGCCAGCAGCTTGGCAAGATTCACGAGCGGTAGCAATCAGCCCCAGCATTTT.

In the case of this clone: Other DNA sequences from this sample encode an identical CDR3 as well. This CDR3 is CASSPLEGYEQYF. The CDR3, as DNA: TGTGCCAGCAGCCCTTTAGAGGGTTACGAGCAGTACTTC. V and J are TRBV2 and TRBJ2-7; possible D gene TRBD2, 5 bases. The CDR3 length is 13 residues. Looked up from germline, CDR1 is SNHLY and CDR2 is FYNNEI. Trimming took off 6 bases at V and 4 bases at J, with 13 bases between the two ends. Full variable domain (outside the CDR3, taken from reference TRBV2 and TRBJ2-7): EPEVTQTPSHQVTQMGQEVILRCVPISNHLYFYWYRQILGQKVEFLVSFYNNEISEKSEIFDDQFSVERPDGSNFTLKIRSTKLEDSAMYFCASSPLEGYEQYFGPGTRLTVT.

This clone was picked up one time. The genes are TRBV19 and TRBJ1-6; 7 bases are shared with TRBD1. V was pared by 5 bases and J by 5 bases, with 3 bases of the junction left unmatched. Germline V gene data show CDR1 as LNHDA and CDR2 as SQIVND (reference sequence). The CDR3 runs 14 residues. The CDR3 DNA is TGTGCCAGTAGTTACAGGGGTGATAATTCACCCCTCCACTTT. It yields the protein CASSYRGDNSPLHF.

The rearrangement uses TRBV9 and TRBJ2-7; weak D call: TRBD2 (7 bases). V lost 4 bases and J lost 5, with 13 bases in between. The germline CDR1 and CDR2 sequences are SGDLS and YYNGEE. This CDR3 has 13 amino acids. As DNA, the CDR3 is TGTGCCAGCAGCCGGGGGGCGCGGGACGAGCAGTACTTC. Encoded protein: CASSRGARDEQYF.

This clone showed up just once. The chain couples TRBV5-6 to TRBJ1-1; no reliable D call. Trimming left V 0 bases short and J 0 bases short, with 6 bases between. This CDR3 is 14 amino acids long. Germline V CDR1 and CDR2: SGHDT, YYEEEE. The CDR3 nucleotides read TGTGCCAGCAGCTTGGAAGAGCTGAACACTGAAGCTTTCTTT. Its translation: CASSLEELNTEAFF.

The J gene is TRBJ2-4, the V gene TRBV2, with a possible D match to TRBD2 (6 bases). The CDR3 extends over 14 amino acids. Trimming pared 4 bases from V and 8 bases from J, leaving 15 bases between. Germline-derived CDR1 and CDR2 are SNHLY and FYNNEI. The CDR3 region has the DNA TGTGCCAGCAGTGGCCAGGGAGGTGGTGACATTCAGTACTTC. Translating it yields CASSGQGGGDIQYF.

The chain uses TRBV4-2 and TRBJ2-3; D possibly corresponds to TRBD2 (6 bases). The CDR3 contains 13 residues. Germline lookup yields CDR1 LGHNA and CDR2 YNFKEQ. V was pared by 5 bases and J by 6 bases, with 12 bases between. CDR3: CASSAAGPDTQYF. In nucleotides, the CDR3 is TGTGCCAGCAGCGCAGCGGGCCCGGATACGCAGTATTTT.

The V and J genes are TRBV4-1 and TRBJ1-1, with no clear D. This CDR3 has 14 residues. The V and J ends lost 1 base and 2 bases respectively, with 8 bases between them. Germline V gene lookup returns CDR1 MGHRA and CDR2 YSYEKL. The CDR3 loop reads CASSQGVINTEAFF. The CDR3 region has the DNA TGCGCCAGCAGCCAAGGCGTCATCAACACTGAAGCTTTCTTT.

V is TRBV5-5 and J is TRBJ2-6; 10 bases align to TRBD1. The CDR3 loop spans 18 amino acids. J lost 1 base, V lost 6 bases, and 10 bases had no gene match. Germline CDR1 is SGHKS and CDR2 is YYEKEE (reference sequence). DNA of the CDR3: TGTGCCAGCATCTATTCGGGACAGGGGCTATCTGGGGCCAACGTCCTGACTTTC. This gives the protein CASIYSGQGLSGANVLTF.

The CDR3 here is CASSPDSQANYGYTF. The DNA for the CDR3 is TGTGCCAGCTCACCTGACAGCCAAGCTAACTATGGCTACACCTTC. The rearrangement uses TRBV18 and TRBJ1-2; perhaps TRBD1 as D (5 bases). Trimming cost V 3 bases and J 0 bases, with 11 bases left between them. Germline CDR1 is KGHSH and CDR2 is LQKENI. The CDR3 is made up of 15 amino acids.

The genes are TRBV7-3 and TRBJ2-2, with 10 nucleotides matching TRBD2. This CDR3 is built from 16 residues. V lost 6 bases and J lost 5; bases outside the gene matches: 9. Germline V CDR1 and CDR2: SGHTA, FQGTGA. Here the CDR3 DNA reads TGTGCCAGCAGTTTTACCGGGACTAGCGAAACCGGGGAGCTGTTTTTT. Translation: CASSFTGTSETGELFF.

The chain employs TRBV13 and TRBJ2-1; TRBD2 matches at 9 bases. This CDR3 region has 16 residues. V lost 5 bases and J lost 3; bases outside the gene matches: 8. Germline loops: CDR1 PRHDT, CDR2 FYEKMQ (reference sequence). CDR3 amino acids: CASSKDLAGFYNEQFF. The CDR3 nucleotides are TGTGCCAGCAGCAAAGACCTAGCGGGGTTCTACAATGAGCAGTTCTTC.

V usage is TRBV7-9 and J usage is TRBJ2-1, with 8 bases matching TRBD2. The V and J ends lost 5 bases and 6 bases, in that order; junction bases with no gene match: 9. CDR1 SEHNR and CDR2 FQNEAQ come from the germline V gene (reference sequence). The CDR3 extends over 15 amino acids. CDR3 protein: CASSPGGARVNEQFF. CDR3 in DNA: TGTGCCAGCAGCCCCGGGGGGGCGCGAGTCAATGAGCAGTTCTTC.

The genes are TRBV7-9 and TRBJ1-4; D may be TRBD1 (5 bases). Per germline, CDR1 SEHNR and CDR2 FQNEAQ (reference sequence). Trimming removed 2 bases from V and 4 bases from J, with 11 bases in between. The CDR3 is made up of 15 amino acids. The CDR3 DNA follows: TGTGCCAGCAGCTTATCGAACAGGAATAATGAAAAACTGTTTTTT. Translated: CASSLSNRNNEKLFF.

The chain carries TRBV30 and TRBJ1-1; maybe TRBD1 (6 bases). Germline-derived CDR1 and CDR2 are GTSNPN and SVGIG (reference sequence). The V and J ends lost 5 bases and 1 base respectively, with 11 bases between them. The CDR3 spans 13 residues. CDR3 amino acids: CAWDRMRNTEAFF. The CDR3 DNA follows: TGTGCCTGGGACAGGATGCGGAACACTGAAGCTTTCTTT.

This sequence joins TRBV7-2 and TRBJ2-3, with 9 nucleotides matching TRBD2. The germline V gene encodes CDR1 SGHTA and CDR2 FQGNSA. With 5 bases clipped from V and 1 base from J, the junction kept 4 bases outside the gene matches. CDR3 length: 15 residues. The CDR3 spells CASSTRLAGTDTQYF. In DNA, the CDR3 is TGTGCCAGCAGCACCCGACTAGCGGGCACAGATACGCAGTATTTT.

The CDR3 reads CASTTGTGRGNEQFF. In DNA form, the CDR3 reads TGTGCCAGCACAACCGGGACAGGAAGAGGCAATGAGCAGTTCTTC. The V and J genes are TRBV7-8 and TRBJ2-1; 8 bases map to TRBD1. Germline V gene lookup returns CDR1 SGHVS and CDR2 FQNEAQ. The CDR3 is made up of 15 amino acids. V shed 7 bases and J 6 bases; nucleotides not matched to a gene: 11.